These T cell receptor beta chains were read from a single sample in a study of blood T cell repertoires in COVID-19. Measured with immunoSEQ multiplex PCR; TCRdb has only the in-frame clones, and not every one. The table includes approximately 280,000 clones, 75% to 90% detected once. Source material: peripheral blood. These TCRs come from a woman aged 60-70 years with acute or convalescent COVID-19. The CDR3 runs from the conserved cysteine through the conserved F or W. Each record gives: J gene, CDR3 length, D gene, V gene, clone size, CDR3 protein, CDR3 DNA. D genes are given only for firm matches. A row's size may be missing; if present it is once, few, many or a size class.

TRBJ1-1 | 16 | . | TRBV15 | . | CATSRGGGVTGTEAFF | TGTGCCACCAGCAGGGGCGGAGGGGTAACGGGCACTGAAGCTTTCTTT
TRBJ1-1 | 12 | TRBD1 | TRBV29-1 | . | CSVNRGQAEAFF | TGCAGCGTTAACAGGGGCCAGGCTGAAGCTTTCTTT
TRBJ2-5 | 17 | TRBD2 | TRBV6-2/TRBV6-3 | . | CASSYPLVAGAQETQYF | TGTGCCAGCAGTTACCCCTTAGTAGCGGGTGCACAAGAGACCCAGTACTTC
TRBJ2-3 | 13 | . | TRBV29-1 | . | CSQSSARTDTQYF | TGCAGTCAATCTAGCGCCCGCACAGATACGCAGTATTTT
TRBJ2-3 | 17 | TRBD2 | TRBV7-8 | . | CASSLGPTSGKRDTQYF | TGTGCCAGCAGCTTAGGGCCGACTAGCGGGAAAAGAGATACGCAGTATTTT
TRBJ2-1 | 15 | TRBD2 | TRBV19 | . | CASSIGAGAVYEQFF | TGTGCCAGTAGTATAGGAGCGGGAGCAGTTTATGAGCAGTTCTTC
TRBJ2-1 | 12 | . | TRBV28 | . | CASSERDNEQFF | TGTGCCAGCAGTGAGAGGGACAATGAGCAGTTCTTC
TRBJ2-5 | 14 | TRBD2 | TRBV27 | . | CASSLTSGEETQYF | TGTGCCAGCAGTTTGACTAGCGGGGAAGAGACCCAGTACTTC
TRBJ1-1 | 13 | TRBD1 | TRBV5-4 | . | CASSAGTETEAFF | TGTGCCAGCAGCGCCGGGACAGAGACTGAAGCTTTCTTT
TRBJ2-5 | 15 | . | TRBV6-5 | . | CASSYSLSTEETQYF | TGTGCCAGCAGTTACTCGCTTAGCACTGAAGAGACCCAGTACTTC
TRBJ1-2 | 15 | TRBD1 | TRBV28 | . | CASSTAGTGGVGYTF | TGTGCCAGCAGTACCGCGGGGACAGGGGGAGTTGGCTACACCTTC
TRBJ1-2 | 14 | . | TRBV5-5 | . | CASSTPQGNYGYTF | TGTGCCAGCAGCACCCCTCAGGGGAACTATGGCTACACCTTC
TRBJ2-5 | 15 | . | TRBV28 | . | CASSLPRRSGETQYF | TGTGCCAGCAGTTTGCCCCGGAGATCCGGAGAGACCCAGTACTTC
TRBJ1-1 | 13 | TRBD1 | TRBV3-1/TRBV3-2 | . | CASKQGAYTEAFF | TGTGCCAGCAAACAGGGGGCGTACACTGAAGCTTTCTTT
TRBJ2-7 | 11 | . | TRBV2 | . | CASSDRQEQYF | TGTGCCAGCAGTGACAGGCAAGAGCAGTACTTC
TRBJ1-1 | 13 | . | TRBV24-1 | . | CATSVGANTEAFF | TGTGCCACCAGTGTGGGAGCGAACACTGAAGCTTTCTTT
TRBJ2-7 | 14 | TRBD1 | TRBV6-5 | . | CASRAGTELYEQYF | TGTGCCAGCAGGGCCGGGACAGAACTCTACGAGCAGTACTTC
TRBJ2-7 | 14 | TRBD2 | TRBV7-2 | few | CASSSTSGGVVQYF | TGTGCCAGCAGCTCGACTAGCGGGGGGGTCGTGCAGTACTTC
TRBJ1-5 | 15 | TRBD1 | TRBV5-1 | . | CASSPDGQANQPQHF | TGCGCCAGCAGCCCGGACGGACAGGCCAATCAGCCCCAGCATTTT
TRBJ1-6 | 18 | . | TRBV7-9 | . | CASSMGWPGLRVGSPLHF | TGTGCCAGCAGCATGGGATGGCCGGGACTCAGGGTGGGATCACCCCTCCACTTT
TRBJ2-7 | 12 | . | TRBV27 | once | CASSFRGSEQYF | TGTGCCAGCAGTTTTCGGGGTTCCGAGCAGTACTTC
TRBJ2-1 | 16 | . | TRBV14 | . | CASSQFNRGGRDEQFF | TGTGCCAGCAGCCAATTTAACAGGGGAGGTAGGGATGAGCAGTTCTTC
TRBJ2-3 | 14 | TRBD1 | TRBV10-3 | . | CAISRQGRTDTQYF | TGTGCCATCAGCCGACAGGGCCGCACAGATACGCAGTATTTT
TRBJ1-1 | 11 | . | TRBV20-1 | . | CSARGPGEAFF | TGCAGTGCTAGAGGTCCCGGGGAAGCTTTCTTT
TRBJ2-2 | 16 | . | TRBV11-3 | . | CASSLDGGREAGELFF | TGTGCCAGCAGCTTAGATGGAGGCAGGGAGGCCGGGGAGCTGTTTTTT
TRBJ1-5 | 18 | TRBD1 | TRBV28 | once | CASGETGGLSGRTQPQHF | TGTGCCAGCGGGGAGACAGGGGGACTGTCTGGGCGGACTCAGCCCCAGCATTTT
TRBJ1-2 | 13 | . | TRBV4-3 | . | CASSQGTANGYTF | TGCGCCAGCAGCCAAGGGACAGCCAATGGCTACACCTTC
TRBJ1-4 | 15 | . | TRBV29-1 | . | CSVGGSRGMEEKLFF | TGCAGCGTCGGGGGGTCTCGGGGGATGGAGGAAAAACTGTTTTTT